Listed here is a single T cell receptor beta chain. The V end lost 1 base, the J end lost 7 bases, and 8 bases lay between the germline ends. The germline CDR1 and CDR2 sequences are SGHVS and FNYEAQ. There are 13 residues in the CDR3. These data belong to a study of blood T cell repertoires in COVID-19. Across the whole study: COVID-19 samples collected from the United States, Italy and Spain covered acute and convalescent phases.

In the source study's methods: Nucleated cell counts were estimated from reference gene primer amplification. Clones were read by immunoSEQ multiplex PCR, and TCRdb kept only the in-frame ones, dropping some. The V and J calls and clone size are taken from that table; D and trimming were inferred from the DNA. The table lists 150,000 or so clones, 85% of them singletons. The TCR comes from a human donor with acute or convalescent COVID-19. The donor label of this sample is uncertain. What was sequenced was peripheral blood. The genes are TRBV7-6 and TRBJ1-5; D not certain. The DNA of the CDR3 is TGTGCCAGCAGCTTAGAGCGAGCGCAGCCCCAGCATTTT. Protein sequence: CASSLERAQPQHF.